This T cell receptor beta chain emerged from a study of Graves' ophthalmopathy and Graves' hyperthyroidism. Whole-study context: The authors collected peripheral blood at initial diagnosis, before any treatment.

This clonotype was counted ten times or more. RNA transcripts were the source from which TCR beta CDR3 regions were amplified. The authors performed first-round RT-PCR with HTBI primers and then a second-round multiplex PCR. TCRdb re-analysed the multiplex PCR reads in MiXCR, keeping a single row per CDR3 protein. The table lists around 670,000 distinct CDR3 sequences, 40% of them singletons. CDR3 length: 15 residues. Trimming took off 8 bases at V and 0 bases at J, with 11 bases between the two ends. Germline V gives CDR1 LNHDA, CDR2 SQIVND (reference sequence). The chain combines TRBV19 with TRBJ1-6; D may be TRBD1 (5 bases). Sequencing used peripheral blood. This clonotype was obtained from an adult man with Graves' ophthalmopathy. The CDR3 coding sequence is TGTGCCAGTTTCTCTACAGGCTCCTATAATTCACCCCTCCACTTT. This gives the protein CASFSTGSYNSPLHF.